This T cell receptor beta chain was sequenced for a study of T cell responses to AZD1222 COVID-19 vaccine. The CDR3 is 15 residues long. Germline lookup yields CDR1 SGHTA and CDR2 FQGNSA. V lost 0 bases and J lost 2, with 11 bases in between. The repertoire was sequenced with immunoSEQ multiplex PCR; TCRdb's copy has only in-frame clones and lacks some. The repertoire holds some 150,000 clones, under 95% seen once, with roughly 4.6% in the top ten. This chain joins TRBV7-2 and TRBJ2-7; D might be TRBD2 (6 bases). The source material was peripheral blood, sampled on day 0 of AZD1222 vaccination. This sequence originates from an adult in good health. The CDR3 DNA reads as TGTGCCAGCAGCTTAGCGATAGCGGAGCCCTACGAGCAGTACTTC. This gives the protein CASSLAIAEPYEQYF.